Below are 25 T cell receptor beta chains sequenced from a single sample in a study of cytomegalovirus exposure and HLA in healthy donors. Vbeta (60) and Jbeta (13) primers were used in the PCR. Clones were read by immunoSEQ multiplex PCR, and TCRdb kept only the in-frame ones, dropping some. The sample consists of 150,000 to 200,000 clones, roughly 80% of them appearing once. The sequenced sample was PBMCs. The receptors come from a female donor in good health and CMV-seronegative.

The chain joins TRBV11-3 to TRBJ2-7, with TRBD1 matching 9 bases. The CDR3 contains 15 residues. V was clipped by 4 bases and J by 5 bases; unmatched bases: 9. Germline values: CDR1 SGHNT, CDR2 YENEEA. DNA for the CDR3: TGTGCCAGCAGCTCCACCGGGACAGGGTACCACGAGCAGTACTTC. It specifies CASSSTGTGYHEQYF.

J is TRBJ1-3 and V is TRBV2; D unresolved. The length of the CDR3 is 16 residues. Trimming removed 6 bases at V and 0 bases at J, with 15 bases between. The germline gives CDR1 SNHLY, CDR2 FYNNEI. The CDR3 DNA follows: TGTGCCAGCAGGGACGGGGTCGTTAGCTCTGGAAACACCATATATTTT. Its protein is CASRDGVVSSGNTIYF.

V is TRBV9 and J is TRBJ2-3; the D gene is possibly TRBD1 (6 bases). Germline CDR1 SGDLS, CDR2 YYNGEE. This CDR3 has 14 amino acids. Deletions cut 3 bases from V and 4 bases from J, with 12 bases between. CDR3 region: CASSAGQEADTQYF. CDR3 sequence (DNA): TGTGCCAGCAGCGCGGGACAAGAAGCAGATACGCAGTATTTT. The full variable domain, in which reference TRBV9 and TRBJ2-3 provide the parts outside the CDR3, is DSGVTQTPKHLITATGQRVTLRCSPRSGDLSVYWYQQSLDQGLQFLIQYYNGEERAKGNILERFSAQQFPDLHSELNLSSLELGDSALYFCASSAGQEADTQYFGPGTRLTVL.

The V gene is TRBV29-1, the J gene TRBJ2-1; the match to TRBD2 covers 8 bases. The germline V gene has CDR1 SQVTM and CDR2 ANQGSEA. The J segment lost 6 bases and the V segment lost 7 bases, leaving 14 bases of the junction unmatched. The CDR3 covers 15 residues. CDR3 in amino acids: CSATVSGRGGNEQFF. The CDR3 DNA reads as TGCAGCGCTACCGTCAGCGGGAGAGGAGGCAATGAGCAGTTCTTC.

This clone is labeled medium-sized. The V and J genes are TRBV25-1 and TRBJ2-2; unclear D gene. Germline V lookup: CDR1 MGHDK, CDR2 SYGVNS. The length of the CDR3 is 14 residues. V lost 4 bases, J lost 3 bases, and 9 bases lay in between. The CDR3 DNA sequence: TGTGCCAGCAGTGGAGAGGCGCACACCGGGGAGCTGTTTTTT. As protein: CASSGEAHTGELFF.

The chain recombines TRBV6-1 with TRBJ2-7, with D possibly matching TRBD1 (6 bases). The germline V gene encodes CDR1 MNHNS and CDR2 SASEGT. Trimming took off 6 bases at V and 0 bases at J, with 15 bases between the two ends. The CDR3 totals 15 residues. CDR3 sequence: CASSPGTHLSYEQYF. CDR3 nucleotide sequence: TGTGCCAGCAGCCCCGGGACACATCTCTCCTACGAGCAGTACTTC.

V gene TRBV18 combines with J gene TRBJ2-1; a possible D gene is TRBD1 (6 bases). The germline CDR1 and CDR2 sequences are KGHSH and LQKENI. CDR3 size: 15 residues. Trimming removed 5 bases at V and 7 bases at J, with 18 bases between. This CDR3 is CASSNDRTLWNEQFF. The CDR3 nucleotides read TGTGCCAGCTCAAATGACAGGACCCTTTGGAATGAGCAGTTCTTC.

The V call is TRBV19, the J call TRBJ1-1, with 7 bases matching TRBD1. This CDR3 has 14 residues. V was pared by 4 bases and J by 2 bases, with 4 bases of the junction left unmatched. Germline V gives CDR1 LNHDA, CDR2 SQIVND (reference sequence). The CDR3 loop reads CASSTGTANTEAFF. The CDR3, as DNA: TGTGCCAGTAGTACGGGGACAGCCAACACTGAAGCTTTCTTT.

The J gene is TRBJ1-1, the V gene TRBV28, with D possibly being TRBD1 (6 bases). The V gene lost 6 bases and the J gene lost 5 bases, with 16 bases spanning the gap. CDR1 and CDR2 (germline): MDHEN, SYDVKM. The length of the CDR3 is 14 residues. The DNA for the CDR3 is TGTGCCAGCAGCCTCGCTATTAGGGGGACTGAAGCTTTCTTT. It yields the protein CASSLAIRGTEAFF.

The J gene is TRBJ2-3, the V gene TRBV28; 12 bases agree with TRBD2. The CDR3 extends over 15 amino acids. The V and J ends lost 4 bases and 4 bases, in that order; junction bases with no gene match: 3. CDR1 and CDR2 from the germline V gene are MDHEN and SYDVKM. CDR3 loop: CASSSLAGGADTQYF. The CDR3 nucleotides are TGTGCCAGCAGTTCCCTAGCGGGAGGGGCAGATACGCAGTATTTT.

The chain recombines TRBV28 with TRBJ2-4; D ambiguous. The ends were cut back, 5 bases at V and 3 bases at J, with 2 bases in the middle. Germline CDR1 and CDR2: MDHEN and SYDVKM. CDR3 size: 11 residues. The CDR3 is CASSRKNIQYF. DNA of the CDR3: TGTGCCAGCAGTCGCAAAAACATTCAGTACTTC.

This clone was observed a few times. J is TRBJ1-5 and V is TRBV5-1, with unresolved D. Trimming took 0 bases from V and 4 from J, leaving 5 bases between them. This CDR3 region has 13 residues. Germline V gives CDR1 SGHRS, CDR2 YFSETQ. DNA of the CDR3: TGCGCCAGCAGCTTGGACGGGAATCAGCCCCAGCATTTT. Translated: CASSLDGNQPQHF.

The V gene is TRBV2, the J gene TRBJ1-1; 7 nucleotides agree with TRBD1. V lost 6 bases to trimming and J lost 2 bases; unmatched junction nucleotides: 6. Germline V gives CDR1 SNHLY, CDR2 FYNNEI. The CDR3 runs 14 residues. The CDR3 sequence is CASSLQGPNTEAFF. The CDR3 DNA reads TGTGCCAGCAGCTTACAGGGGCCTAACACTGAAGCTTTCTTT.

The genes are TRBV5-1 and TRBJ2-2, with TRBD1 as a possible D gene (5 bases). Looked up from germline, CDR1 is SGHRS and CDR2 is YFSETQ. Trimming removed 0 bases from V and 7 bases from J, with 13 bases in between. The CDR3 is 15 amino acids. CDR3 in DNA: TGCGCCAGCAGCTTGGTAGGACAAATAGGCGGGGAGCTGTTTTTT. It yields the protein CASSLVGQIGGELFF.

This clone was observed a handful of times. The CDR3 is CASLTASYEQYF. CDR3 in DNA: TGTGCCAGTTTGACAGCCTCCTACGAGCAGTACTTC. This rearrangement joins TRBV6-1 to TRBJ2-7, with D tentatively TRBD1 (5 bases). Trimming cost V 9 bases and J 0 bases, with 9 bases left between them. This CDR3 region has 12 residues. Germline CDR1 is MNHNS and CDR2 is SASEGT.

This clone turned up a few times. The rearrangement uses TRBV5-6 and TRBJ2-1; a weak D match, TRBD2 (6 bases). Germline-derived CDR1 and CDR2 are SGHDT and YYEEEE. Trimming removed 2 bases from V and 6 bases from J, with 15 bases in between. CDR3 length: 15 residues. In DNA, the CDR3 is TGTGCCAGCAGCTTTTGGACGGGAGAGGGCAATGAGCAGTTCTTC. Encoded protein: CASSFWTGEGNEQFF. Full variable domain (rest looked up from reference TRBV5-6 and TRBJ2-1): DAGVTQSPTHLIKTRGQQVTLRCSPKSGHDTVSWYQQALGQGPQFIFQYYEEEERQRGNFPDRFSGHQFPNYSSELNVNALLLGDSALYLCASSFWTGEGNEQFFGPGTRLTVL.

The V and J genes are TRBV5-8 and TRBJ2-7; 7 nucleotides align to TRBD1. Losses at the gene ends were 2 bases for V and 5 bases for J; bases not matched to a gene: 7. The CDR3 is made up of 14 amino acids. Germline CDR1 and CDR2: SGHTS and YDEGEE. CDR3 sequence: CASSLAGGQDEQYF. Written as DNA, the CDR3 is TGTGCCAGCAGCTTAGCAGGGGGACAAGACGAGCAGTACTTC. The full variable domain, completed using reference TRBV5-8 and TRBJ2-7, is EAGVTQSPTHLIKTRGQQATLRCSPISGHTSVYWYQQALGLGLQFLLWYDEGEERNRGNFPPRFSGRQFPNYSSELNVNALELEDSALYLCASSLAGGQDEQYFGPGTRLTVT.

This sequence joins TRBV15 and TRBJ1-1; D remains ambiguous. The V end lost 1 base, the J end lost 7 bases, and 10 bases lay between the germline ends. The germline V gene has CDR1 LNHNV and CDR2 YYDKDF (reference sequence). The CDR3 runs to 13 residues. CDR3 sequence reads: CATSRGAWVEAFF. The CDR3 nucleotides read TGTGCCACCAGCAGAGGGGCTTGGGTTGAAGCTTTCTTT.

The J gene is TRBJ2-7, the V gene TRBV4-1; possible D gene TRBD2, 6 bases. V was trimmed by 3 bases and J by 2 bases, leaving 14 bases between them. Germline values: CDR1 MGHRA, CDR2 YSYEKL. This CDR3 is built from 15 residues. This CDR3 is CASSQPGTATYEQYF. The CDR3 coding sequence is TGCGCCAGCAGCCAGCCCGGGACTGCGACCTACGAGCAGTACTTC.

J is TRBJ2-5 and V is TRBV5-1; a possible D gene is TRBD1 (5 bases). The CDR3 runs 15 residues. V lost 0 bases and J 5 bases, leaving 14 bases between the germline ends. CDR1 and CDR2 (germline): SGHRS, YFSETQ. CDR3 DNA sequence: TGCGCCAGCAGCTTGGTTGGGGCCCAGGCGGAGACCCAGTACTTC. Its protein product is CASSLVGAQAETQYF.

The rearrangement links TRBV6-1 to TRBJ2-3, with 9 bases identical to TRBD2. CDR1 MNHNS and CDR2 SASEGT come from the germline V gene. Trimming cost V 2 bases and J 6 bases; bases outside gene matches: 3. CDR3 size: 14 residues. The CDR3 sequence: CASSESGRPDTQYF. CDR3 DNA: TGTGCCAGCAGTGAAAGCGGGAGGCCCGATACGCAGTATTTT.

V usage is TRBV23-1 and J usage is TRBJ2-7, with D perhaps matching TRBD1 (6 bases). TRBV23-1 falls under the ORF class, with uncertain function. CDR3 length equals 14 residues. The V gene lost 8 bases and the J gene lost 9 bases, with 23 bases spanning the gap. The CDR3 region is CASASRDTSDVQYF. The CDR3, as DNA: TGCGCCAGCGCTTCCCGGGACACCTCTGATGTGCAGTACTTC.

The chain recombines TRBV19 with TRBJ2-3, with 10 bases identical to TRBD2. Trimming removed 4 bases from V and 4 bases from J; junction bases left unmatched: 14. The CDR3 spans 18 residues. From germline, CDR1 is LNHDA and CDR2 SQIVND (reference sequence). The CDR3 coding sequence is TGTGCCAGTAGTACTACCGCTAGCGGGAGTTTCCGGGCAGATACGCAGTATTTT. Translated, it gives CASSTTASGSFRADTQYF.

The chain combines TRBV6-5 with TRBJ2-7, with 10 bases fitting TRBD2. Trimming at V came to 0 bases and at J to 4 bases, leaving 6 bases not matched to a gene. Germline V CDR1 and CDR2: MNHEY, SVGAGI. The CDR3 has 16 residues. The CDR3, as DNA: TGTGCCAGCAGTTACTCGAGGACTAGCGGAGTATACGAGCAGTACTTC. Translating it yields CASSYSRTSGVYEQYF.

J is TRBJ2-7 and V is TRBV28; 8 bases agree with TRBD2. Germline lookup yields CDR1 MDHEN and CDR2 SYDVKM. The junction had 4 bases not matched to a gene; V was cut back by 5 bases and J by 4 bases. The CDR3 runs 13 residues. The CDR3 DNA reads as TGTGCCAGCAGTAGCGGGAGTCGTTACGAGCAGTACTTC. Amino acids: CASSSGSRYEQYF.